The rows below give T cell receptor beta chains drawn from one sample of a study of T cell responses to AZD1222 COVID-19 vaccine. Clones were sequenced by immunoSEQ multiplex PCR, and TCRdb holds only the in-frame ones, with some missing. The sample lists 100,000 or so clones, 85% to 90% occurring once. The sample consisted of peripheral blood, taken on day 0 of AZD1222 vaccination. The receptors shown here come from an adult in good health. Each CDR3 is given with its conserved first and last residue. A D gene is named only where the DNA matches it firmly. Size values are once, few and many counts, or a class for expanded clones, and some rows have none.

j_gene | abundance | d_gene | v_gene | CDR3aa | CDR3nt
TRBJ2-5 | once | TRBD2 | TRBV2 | CASSYLVSGETQYF | TGTGCCAGCAGCTACCTGGTTAGCGGGGAGACCCAGTACTTC
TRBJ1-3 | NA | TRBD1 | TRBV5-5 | CASSLTGTGGGNTIYF | TGTGCCAGCAGTCTTACCGGGACAGGGGGAGGAAACACCATATATTTT
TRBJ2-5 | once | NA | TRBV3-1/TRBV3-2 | CASSQVKETQYF | TGTGCCAGCAGCCAAGTCAAGGAGACCCAGTACTTC
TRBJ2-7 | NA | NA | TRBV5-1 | CASSFGITGSSYEQYF | TGCGCCAGCAGCTTTGGGATTACCGGGAGCTCCTACGAGCAGTACTTC
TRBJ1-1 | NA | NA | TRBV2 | CASSGGQMNTEAFF | TGTGCCAGCAGTGGCGGACAGATGAACACTGAAGCTTTCTTT
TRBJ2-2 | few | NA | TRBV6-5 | CASSYFRVSGELFF | TGTGCCAGCAGCTATTTTCGGGTTTCGGGGGAGCTGTTTTTT
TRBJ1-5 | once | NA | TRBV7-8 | CASSLSPVGQPQHF | TGTGCCAGCAGCTTATCTCCCGTTGGCCAGCCCCAGCATTTT
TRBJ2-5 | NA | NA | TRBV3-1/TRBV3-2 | CASSLKVIHEETQYF | TGTGCCAGCAGCCTCAAAGTGATACACGAGGAGACCCAGTACTTC
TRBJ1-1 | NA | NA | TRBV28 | CASSQQGVTEAFF | TGTGCCAGCAGCCAACAGGGTGTCACTGAAGCTTTCTTT
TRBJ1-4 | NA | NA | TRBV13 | CASSSGVREKLFF | TGTGCCAGCAGCTCAGGGGTGCGAGAAAAACTGTTTTTT
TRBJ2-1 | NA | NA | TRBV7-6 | CASTSSYNEQFF | TGTGCCAGCACCTCGTCCTACAATGAGCAGTTCTTC
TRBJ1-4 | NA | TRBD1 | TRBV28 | CASNKPGQLIGLFF | TGTGCCAGCAACAAACCGGGACAGTTGATCGGACTGTTTTTT
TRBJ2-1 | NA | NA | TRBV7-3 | CASSLQLVTYNEQFF | TGTGCCAGCAGCTTACAACTAGTGACCTACAATGAGCAGTTCTTC
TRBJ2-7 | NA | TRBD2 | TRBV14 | CASQRTSGGYEQYF | TGTGCCAGCCAAAGGACTAGCGGGGGCTACGAGCAGTACTTC
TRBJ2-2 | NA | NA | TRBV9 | CASSVALANTGELFF | TGTGCCAGCAGCGTAGCTTTAGCAAACACCGGGGAGCTGTTTTTT
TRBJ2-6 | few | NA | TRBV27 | CASSSGTFSSGANVLTF | TGTGCCAGCAGTTCCGGGACTTTTAGCTCTGGGGCCAACGTCCTGACTTTC
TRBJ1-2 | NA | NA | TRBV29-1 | CSVDGYTF | TGCAGCGTGGATGGCTACACCTTC
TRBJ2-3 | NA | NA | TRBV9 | CASSVEQDPGTQYF | TGTGCCAGCAGCGTAGAACAGGACCCGGGTACGCAGTATTTT
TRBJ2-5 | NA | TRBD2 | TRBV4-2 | CASSQDYREGGETQYF | TGTGCCAGCAGCCAAGATTACCGGGAGGGGGGAGAGACCCAGTACTTC
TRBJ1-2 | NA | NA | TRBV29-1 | CSVGDGDYGYTF | TGCAGCGTTGGGGACGGCGATTATGGCTACACCTTC
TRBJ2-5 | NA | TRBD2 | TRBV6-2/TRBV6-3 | CASSFSGSSETQYF | TGTGCCAGCAGTTTTAGCGGGAGTTCGGAGACCCAGTACTTC
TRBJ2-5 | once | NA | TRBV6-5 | CASSYGDTQETQYF | TGTGCCAGCAGTTACGGGGACACCCAAGAGACCCAGTACTTC
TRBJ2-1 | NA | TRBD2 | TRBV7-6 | CASSPGTSGYNEQFF | TGTGCCAGCAGCCCCGGGACTAGCGGCTACAATGAGCAGTTCTTC
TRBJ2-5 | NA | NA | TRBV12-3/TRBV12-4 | CASPTRKDQYF | TGTGCCAGCCCTACCCGGAAAGACCAGTACTTC
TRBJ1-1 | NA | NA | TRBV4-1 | CASSHPLGGGLNTEAFF | TGCGCCAGCAGCCACCCCCTAGGGGGGGGTCTGAACACTGAAGCTTTCTTT
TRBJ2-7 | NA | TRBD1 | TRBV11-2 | CASSYDRGRGEQYF | TGTGCCAGCAGCTACGACAGGGGGCGGGGCGAGCAGTACTTC
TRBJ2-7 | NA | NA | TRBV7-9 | CASSLDSWPVYEQYF | TGTGCCAGCAGCTTAGATTCCTGGCCGGTCTACGAGCAGTACTTC
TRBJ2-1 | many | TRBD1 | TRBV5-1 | CASSLGRDRGVYNEQFF | TGCGCCAGCAGCTTGGGTCGGGACAGGGGAGTTTACAATGAGCAGTTCTTC
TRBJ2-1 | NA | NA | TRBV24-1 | CATSDLHSEGYNEQFF | TGTGCCACCAGTGATTTACACTCAGAGGGGTACAATGAGCAGTTCTTC
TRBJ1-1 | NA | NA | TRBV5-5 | CASNKDSYTEAFF | TGTGCCAGCAATAAGGACAGCTACACTGAAGCTTTCTTT
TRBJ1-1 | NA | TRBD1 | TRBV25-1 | CASKPRQGVNTEAFF | TGTGCCAGCAAGCCAAGACAGGGAGTGAACACTGAAGCTTTCTTT
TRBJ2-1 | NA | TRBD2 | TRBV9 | CASSVSGSSYNEQFF | TGTGCCAGCAGCGTGAGCGGGAGCTCCTACAATGAGCAGTTCTTC
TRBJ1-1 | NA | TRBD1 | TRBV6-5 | CASKLDRGRNTEAFF | TGTGCCAGCAAATTAGACAGGGGGCGAAACACTGAAGCTTTCTTT
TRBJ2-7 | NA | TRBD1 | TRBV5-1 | CASSGRQGIAYEQYF | TGCGCCAGCAGCGGACGACAGGGGATTGCCTACGAGCAGTACTTC
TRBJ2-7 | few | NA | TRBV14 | CASSQLSWSSYEQYF | TGTGCCAGCAGCCAGCTCTCCTGGAGCTCCTACGAGCAGTACTTC
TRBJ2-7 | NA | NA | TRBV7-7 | CASSLELANEQYF | TGTGCCAGCAGCTTAGAACTAGCCAACGAGCAGTACTTC
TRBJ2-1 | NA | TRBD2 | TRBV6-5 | CASSTGTSGYNEQFF | TGTGCCAGCAGTACCGGGACTAGCGGGTACAATGAGCAGTTCTTC
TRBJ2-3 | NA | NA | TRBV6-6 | CASMDSTDTQYF | TGTGCCAGCATGGACAGCACAGATACGCAGTATTTT
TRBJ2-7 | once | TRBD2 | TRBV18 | CASSPNGGGDEQYF | TGTGCCAGCTCACCCAACGGGGGAGGGGACGAGCAGTACTTC